The rows below give T cell receptor beta chains drawn from one sample of a study of CD8+ T cells in alopecia areata. This table comes from immunoSEQ multiplex PCR, and its TCRdb copy is limited to in-frame clones, with some not included. The table lists 150,000 to 250,000 clones, 55% to 70% of them singletons. The sequencing used CD4+ T cells sorted from blood, collected at week 24, from a patient treated with tofacitinib. The origin of the receptors is a human donor with alopecia areata. Each CDR3 is given with its conserved first and last residue. A D gene is named only where the DNA matches it firmly. Not all rows give a size; the values are once, few, many and, for expanded clones, a class.

v_call: TRBV15; d_call: -; j_call: TRBJ2-2; cdr3_length: 14; clone_size: -; cdr3_aa: CATSRGGNTGELFF
v_call: TRBV5-1; d_call: TRBD1; j_call: TRBJ2-5; cdr3_length: 16; clone_size: -; cdr3_aa: CASSSVDRDEKETQYF
v_call: TRBV6-6; d_call: TRBD1; j_call: TRBJ1-2; cdr3_length: 15; clone_size: -; cdr3_aa: CASSYTPDRGLGYTF
v_call: TRBV27; d_call: TRBD1; j_call: TRBJ2-7; cdr3_length: 16; clone_size: once; cdr3_aa: CASSVFLGQGSYEQYF
v_call: TRBV9; d_call: -; j_call: TRBJ2-5; cdr3_length: 14; clone_size: -; cdr3_aa: CASSVGGDEETQYF
v_call: TRBV5-4; d_call: TRBD2; j_call: TRBJ2-3; cdr3_length: 17; clone_size: -; cdr3_aa: CASSLDLSGGEADTQYF
v_call: TRBV23-1; d_call: TRBD2; j_call: TRBJ2-1; cdr3_length: 14; clone_size: -; cdr3_aa: CASSQSGGTGEQFF
v_call: TRBV4-2; d_call: -; j_call: TRBJ2-5; cdr3_length: 14; clone_size: -; cdr3_aa: CASSYKYREETQYF
v_call: TRBV23-1; d_call: -; j_call: TRBJ1-6; cdr3_length: 14; clone_size: -; cdr3_aa: CASRHGQGNSPLHF
v_call: TRBV29-1; d_call: TRBD1; j_call: TRBJ1-5; cdr3_length: 14; clone_size: -; cdr3_aa: CSVRQGALGQPQHF